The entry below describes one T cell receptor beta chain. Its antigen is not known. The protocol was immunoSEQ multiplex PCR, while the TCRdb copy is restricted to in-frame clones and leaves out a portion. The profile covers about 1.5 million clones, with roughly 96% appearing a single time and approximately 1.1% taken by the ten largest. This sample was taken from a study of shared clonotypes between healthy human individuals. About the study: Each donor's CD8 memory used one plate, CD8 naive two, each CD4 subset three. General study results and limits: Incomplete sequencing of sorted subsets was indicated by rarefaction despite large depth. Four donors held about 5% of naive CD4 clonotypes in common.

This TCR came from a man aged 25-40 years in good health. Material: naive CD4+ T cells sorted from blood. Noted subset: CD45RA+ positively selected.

The CDR3: CATSRAKGPRASYEQYF. Written as DNA, the CDR3 is TGTGCCACCAGCAGAGCAAAAGGACCGAGGGCCTCCTACGAGCAGTACTTC. The gene calls are TRBV15 and TRBJ2-7; D possibly corresponds to TRBD2 (5 bases). V was cut by 1 base and J by 0 bases, with 16 bases left in between. Looked up from germline, CDR1 is LNHNV and CDR2 is YYDKDF (reference sequence). The CDR3 covers 17 residues.